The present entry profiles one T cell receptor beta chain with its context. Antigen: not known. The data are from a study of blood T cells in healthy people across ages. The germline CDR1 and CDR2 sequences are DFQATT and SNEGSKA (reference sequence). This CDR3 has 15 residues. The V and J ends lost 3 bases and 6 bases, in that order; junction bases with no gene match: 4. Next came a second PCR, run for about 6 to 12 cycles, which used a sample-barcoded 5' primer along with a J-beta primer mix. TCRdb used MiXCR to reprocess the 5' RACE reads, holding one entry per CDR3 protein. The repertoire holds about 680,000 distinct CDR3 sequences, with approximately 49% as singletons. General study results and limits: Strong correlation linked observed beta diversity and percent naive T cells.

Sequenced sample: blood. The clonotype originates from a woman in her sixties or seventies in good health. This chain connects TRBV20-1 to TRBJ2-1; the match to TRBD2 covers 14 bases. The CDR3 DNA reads TGCAGTGCTAGGACTAGCGGGAGGGGGGGCAATGAGCAGTTCTTC. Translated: CSARTSGRGGNEQFF.